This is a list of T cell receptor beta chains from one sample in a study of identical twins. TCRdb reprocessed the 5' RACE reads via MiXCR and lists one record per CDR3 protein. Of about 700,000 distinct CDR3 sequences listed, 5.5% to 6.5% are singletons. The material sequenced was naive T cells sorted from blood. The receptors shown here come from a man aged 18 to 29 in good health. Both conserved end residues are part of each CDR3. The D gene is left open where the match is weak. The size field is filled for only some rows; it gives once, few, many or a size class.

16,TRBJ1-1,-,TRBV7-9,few,TGTGCCAGCAGCTTAACATCCGGGGCCGGGAGGACTGAAGCTTTCTTT,CASSLTSGAGRTEAFF
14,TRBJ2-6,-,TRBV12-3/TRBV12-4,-,TGTGCCAGCAGAAGGATCTCTGGGGCCAACGTCCTGACTTTC,CASRRISGANVLTF
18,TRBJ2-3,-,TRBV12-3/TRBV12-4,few,TGTGCCAGCAGTTTAGCGCTTCTGGTCGCAGAGAACACAGATACGCAGTATTTT,CASSLALLVAENTDTQYF
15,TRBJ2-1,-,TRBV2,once,TGTGCCAGCAGCGTCCGGGACGCCGCCTACAATGAGCAGATCTTC,CASSVRDAAYNEQIF
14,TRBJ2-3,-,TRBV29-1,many,TGCAGCGTTGGCGGGACAGTAACCACAGATACGCAGTATTTT,CSVGGTVTTDTQYF
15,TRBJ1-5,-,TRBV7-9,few,TGTGCCAGCAGCTTTGGCAGGGGCCCAAATCAGCCCCAGCATTTT,CASSFGRGPNQPQHF
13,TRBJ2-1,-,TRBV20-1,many,TGCAGTGCTAGAGATAAGCTAAAAAGTGAGCAGTTCTTC,CSARDKLKSEQFF
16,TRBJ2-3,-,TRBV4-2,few,TGTGCCAGCAGCCAAGACCGGGAGGGGGCCCCAGATACGCAGTATTTT,CASSQDREGAPDTQYF
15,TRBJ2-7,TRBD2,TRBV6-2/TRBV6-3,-,TGTGCCAGCTCTCCGGCTAGCGGGCTCTCCTACGAGCAGTACTTC,CASSPASGLSYEQYF
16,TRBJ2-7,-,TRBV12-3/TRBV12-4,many,TGTGCCAGCAGCCAACCTCCAGGGGCAATGCCCTACGAGCAGTACTTC,CASSQPPGAMPYEQYF
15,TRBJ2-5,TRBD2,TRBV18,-,TGTGCCAGCTCACTCCAGCGGGGATACCAAGAGACCCAGTACTTC,CASSLQRGYQETQYF
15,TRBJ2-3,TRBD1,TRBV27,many,TGTGCCAGCAGTTCCGGACAGGGAGTTACAGATACGCAGTATTTT,CASSSGQGVTDTQYF
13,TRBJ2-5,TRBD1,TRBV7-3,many,TGTGCCAGCAGCAAGACAGGGCGAGAGACCCAGTACTTC,CASSKTGRETQYF
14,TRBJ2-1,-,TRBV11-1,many,TGTGCCAGCAGCTTAGCCGGGATTTACAATGAGCAGTTCTTC,CASSLAGIYNEQFF
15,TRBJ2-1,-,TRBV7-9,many,TGTGCCAGCAGCTTAGGGCTAAAAAACAACAATGAGCAGTTCTTC,CASSLGLKNNNEQFF
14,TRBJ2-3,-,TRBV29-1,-,TGCAGCGTTGAAGAGGGCAGGAGCACAGATACGCAGTATTTT,CSVEEGRSTDTQYF
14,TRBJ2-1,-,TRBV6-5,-,TGTGCCAGCAGTTACACCGGGACCGTGAATGAGCAGTTCTTC,CASSYTGTVNEQFF
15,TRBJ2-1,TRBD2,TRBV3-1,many,TGTGCCAGCAGCACCGGGACTAGCGGGAGGGTTGAGCAGTTCTTC,CASSTGTSGRVEQFF
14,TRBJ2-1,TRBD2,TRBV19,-,TGTGCCAGTAGTATAGCAGCGGGAACTCATGAGCAGTTCTTC,CASSIAAGTHEQFF
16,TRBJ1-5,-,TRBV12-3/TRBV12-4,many,TGTGCCAGCAGTTCGGGACGGCGGGGTAGCAATCAGCCCCAGCATTTT,CASSSGRRGSNQPQHF
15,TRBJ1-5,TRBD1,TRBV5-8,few,TGTGCCAGCAGCTTGGGGGACAGGGGAGCTCAGCCCCAGCATTTT,CASSLGDRGAQPQHF
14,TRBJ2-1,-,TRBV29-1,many,TGCAGCGTTCCCCGACTAACGCATTACAATGAGCAGTTCTTC,CSVPRLTHYNEQFF
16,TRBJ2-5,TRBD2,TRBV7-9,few,TGTGCCAGCAGCACAGACGGGACTAGCGGGAGAGAGACCCAGTACTTC,CASSTDGTSGRETQYF
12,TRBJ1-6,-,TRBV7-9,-,TGTGCCAGCAGGAGGCAGAATTCACCCCTCCACTTT,CASRRQNSPLHF
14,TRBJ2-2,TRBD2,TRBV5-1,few,TGCGCCAGCAGTTCCGCGGGAGAATCCGGGGAGCTGTTTTTT,CASSSAGESGELFF
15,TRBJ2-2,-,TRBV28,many,TGTGCCAGCAGCCCTGGAGGGGGAAGGGCCGGGGAGCTGTTTTTT,CASSPGGGRAGELFF
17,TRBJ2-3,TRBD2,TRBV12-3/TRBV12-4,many,TGTGCCAGCAGTTTAGCGAAGGTAGCGGGAGGTGTAGATACGCAGTATTTT,CASSLAKVAGGVDTQYF
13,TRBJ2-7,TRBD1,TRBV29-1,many,TGCAGCGTGAAGCCGGGACAGGGGTACGAGCAGTACTTC,CSVKPGQGYEQYF
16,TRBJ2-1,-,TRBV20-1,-,TGCAGTGCTAGAGATCGAGACTGGAGCTCCTACAATGAGCAGTTCTTC,CSARDRDWSSYNEQFF
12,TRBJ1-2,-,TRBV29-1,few,TGCAGCGTCGGAGAGACAGCCTATGGCTACACCTTC,CSVGETAYGYTF
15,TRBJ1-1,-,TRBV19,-,TGTGCCAGTAGTATAGCAGGGATCCCGAACACTGAAGCTTTCTTT,CASSIAGIPNTEAFF
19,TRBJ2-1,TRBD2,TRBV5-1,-,TGCGCCAGCAGCTCTTCCGGGACTAGCGGGAGGCCCGTCTACAATGAGCAGTTCTTC,CASSSSGTSGRPVYNEQFF
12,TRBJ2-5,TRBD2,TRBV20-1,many,TGCAGTGTAAGCGGGAGGCAAGAGACCCAGTACTTC,CSVSGRQETQYF
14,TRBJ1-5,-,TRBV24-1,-,TGTGCCACATCAGGGTTTTCTAGCAATCAGCCCCAGCATTTT,CATSGFSSNQPQHF
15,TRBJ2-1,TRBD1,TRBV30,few,TGTGCCTGGAGTGTACTCCGGGCAGGGGGCGGTGAGCAGTTCTTC,CAWSVLRAGGGEQFF
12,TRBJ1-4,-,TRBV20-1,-,TGCAGTGCTAGTCAGGGCGGTGAAAAACTGTTTTTT,CSASQGGEKLFF
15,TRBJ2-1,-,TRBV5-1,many,TGCGCCAGCAGCCTGGAGGACCTCTCCTACAATGAGCAGTTCTTC,CASSLEDLSYNEQFF
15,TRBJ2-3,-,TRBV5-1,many,TGCGCCAGCAGCTTGAGTCGACTACACACAGATACGCAGTATTTT,CASSLSRLHTDTQYF
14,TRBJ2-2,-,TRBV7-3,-,TGTGCCAGCAGCCATGAGGTCCTCAGCGGGGAGCTGTTTTTT,CASSHEVLSGELFF
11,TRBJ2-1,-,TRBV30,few,TGTGCCTGGAGTGTAGGTCATGAGCAGTTCTTC,CAWSVGHEQFF
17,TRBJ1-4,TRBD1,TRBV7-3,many,TGTGCCAGCAGCTCACCGACAGGGATTGCAACTAATGAAAAACTGTTTTTT,CASSSPTGIATNEKLFF
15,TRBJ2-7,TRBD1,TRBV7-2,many,TGTGCCAGCAGCTTCTCGGGGACAGGGGGCTACGAGCAGTACTTC,CASSFSGTGGYEQYF
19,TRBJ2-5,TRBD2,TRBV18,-,TGTGCCAGCTCACCATCCTTACCGGGACTAGCGGGAGTCGTGGAGACCCAGTACTTC,CASSPSLPGLAGVVETQYF
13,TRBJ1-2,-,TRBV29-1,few,TGCAGCGTTGAAGAGGGTCCGAACTATGGCTACACCTTC,CSVEEGPNYGYTF
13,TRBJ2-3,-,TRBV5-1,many,TGCGCCAGCAGCTGGGGCTATGGAGATACGCAGTATTTT,CASSWGYGDTQYF
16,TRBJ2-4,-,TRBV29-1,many,TGCAGCGTTGAAATTCAAGGGGCAGGCACACTAAACATTCAGTACTTC,CSVEIQGAGTLNIQYF
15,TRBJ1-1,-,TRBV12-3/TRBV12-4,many,TGTGCCAGCAGTTTTAATTCAGGCATGAACACTGAAGCTTTCTTT,CASSFNSGMNTEAFF
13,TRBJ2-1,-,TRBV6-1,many,TGTGCCAGCAGAAGGATCCTATACAATGAGCAGTTCTTC,CASRRILYNEQFF
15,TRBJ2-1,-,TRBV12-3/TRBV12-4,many,TGTGCCAGCAGCCCTAGGGGTTGGGGATACAATGAGCAGTTCTTC,CASSPRGWGYNEQFF